This TCR beta chain was profiled in a study of blood T cell repertoires in COVID-19 (TCRdb year 2020). For the wider study: Collaborator samples came from the United States, Italy and Spain and covered acute and convalescent phases of COVID-19. The repertoires were released in a freely available public database meant as a resource for research on the immune response to SARS-CoV-2. The dataset comprised deeply sampled blood TCRbeta repertoires from subjects exposed to, actively infected with, or recovered from COVID-19. The material from the prospective study consisted of cDNA or gDNA derived from T cells, B-cell-depleted T cells, or PBMCs. The sample metadata nearly always contained a de-identified subject ID, COVID-19 status, age in years and sex. Where HLA class I and class II types were available, the types were taken from metadata supplied by the sample provider, not from assay-based typing. The samples were drawn from the first 160 participants of the ongoing ImmuneRACE study and from under 1,500 subjects provided by 6 global collaborators.

TCRbeta CDR3 regions were amplified from genomic DNA using the immunoSEQ Assay, a bias-controlled multiplex PCR. The paper's data handling went like this. Within the assay, amplification of reference gene primers was used to estimate how many nucleated cells each sample contained. Sequence reads were collapsed and filtered to measure the absolute abundance of every unique TCRbeta CDR3 rearrangement. For each sample, productive Simpson clonality was calculated as the square root of Simpson's diversity index across productive rearrangements. TCRdb provides this immuneACCESS table in a form limited to in-frame rearrangements. Some clones are lacking; in checked studies, under half of them reflect an unresolved V gene, and why the rest are absent is not known. V and J calls and clone size are given by that table; D and trimming were obtained from the DNA. In this sample the table shows 200,000 or so clones, approximately 85% of which occur a single time. Around 3.3% of the sample comes from the top ten.

General study outcomes and caveats: How much clinical and demographic metadata was included differed by source and by participant, and the metadata was provided uncurated.

About this clone itself: Its antigen is still unknown. No clone much larger than this one lies a single base away; base qualities are absent.

The collaborating institutions used their own protocols to collect whole blood in K2EDTA tubes. For TCRbeta analysis, collaborators shipped samples as frozen whole blood, isolated PBMCs, or DNA extracted from either of those sample types. The germline V gene supplies CDR1 ENHRY and CDR2 SYGVKD. V gives up 9 bases and J gives up 2 bases, and the segment between their germline ends measures 11 bases. The CDR3 has 14 amino acids, counting the end cysteine and phenylalanine. The kept DNA is CDR3 alone, 42 bases in frame from the first base. Source material: peripheral blood. The sequence links TRBV10-3 to TRBJ2-6, with TRBD1 perhaps the D gene, on 6 matching bases. The clonotype was recovered from a man in his fifties or sixties with acute or convalescent COVID-19. The bases read TGTGCCATAAAACAGGGAACTGGGGCCAACGTCCTGACTTTC. Its protein reads: CAIKQGTGANVLTF.